The 6 T cell receptor beta chains in this list originate from one sample, sequenced in a study of Ad26.COV2.S vaccination and SARS-CoV-2 variants. Treatment meaning: 19 received Ad26.COV2.S at low or high dose, single or two shots; a few received placebo; per-sample allocation not given. Sampling was done on day 63 after the first vaccine or placebo injection. Some clones are missing from TCRdb's copy, which holds only in-frame ones; the method was immunoSEQ multiplex PCR. The sample holds roughly 700,000 clones, about 89% seen once. The starting material was peripheral blood, obtained in a trial of Ad26.COV2.S vaccine versus placebo. The source is a person aged 18 to 65 who received the Ad26.COV2.S COVID-19 vaccine or a placebo.

The rearrangement uses TRBV29-1 and TRBJ2-5; D is unresolved. V lost 4 bases, J lost 0 bases, and 12 bases lay in between. CDR1 and CDR2 from the germline V gene are SQVTM and ANQGSEA. This CDR3 has 14 residues. The CDR3 reads CSVALTPYQETQYF. Here the CDR3 DNA reads TGCAGCGTTGCCCTTACACCTTACCAAGAGACCCAGTACTTC.

This clone was detected once. This sequence joins TRBV7-2 and TRBJ2-2, with D unresolved. The CDR3 covers 13 residues. Trimming removed 4 bases at V and 6 bases at J, with 9 bases between. Germline-derived CDR1 and CDR2 are SGHTA and FQGNSA. For the CDR3, the DNA is TGTGCCAGCAGCTGGCTGCCCTCCGGGGAGCTGTTTTTT. It codes for CASSWLPSGELFF.

The V and J genes are TRBV4-2 and TRBJ1-6; D is possibly TRBD1 (5 bases). CDR1 and CDR2 from the germline V gene are LGHNA and YNFKEQ. The V end was cut by 0 bases, the J end by 4 bases, with 10 bases between. This CDR3 is 16 amino acids long. DNA for the CDR3: TGTGCCAGCAGCCAAGATCATCGACAGTATAATTCACCCCTCCACTTT. Its translation: CASSQDHRQYNSPLHF.

The V call is TRBV5-1, the J call TRBJ2-2, with D hard to call. V was pared by 2 bases and J by 2 bases, with 4 bases between. The germline V gene encodes CDR1 SGHRS and CDR2 YFSETQ. The CDR3 runs to 13 residues. This CDR3 reads CASSFRNTGELFF. The CDR3 DNA follows: TGCGCCAGCAGCTTCCGAAACACCGGGGAGCTGTTTTTT.

V is TRBV7-9 and J is TRBJ2-1, with D uncertain. CDR1 is SEHNR, CDR2 FQNEAQ, per germline (reference sequence). The CDR3 is made up of 14 amino acids. Deletions cut 5 bases from V and 1 base from J, with 9 bases between. CDR3 DNA sequence: TGTGCCAGCAGCAGAAGTCCATCCTACAATGAGCAGTTCTTC. This gives the protein CASSRSPSYNEQFF. Full variable domain (outside the CDR3, taken from reference TRBV7-9 and TRBJ2-1): DTGVSQNPRHKITKRGQNVTFRCDPISEHNRLYWYRQTLGQGPEFLTYFQNEAQLEKSRLLSDRFSAERPKGSFSTLEIQRTEQGDSAMYLCASSRSPSYNEQFFGPGTRLTVL.

This clone was detected only once. V is TRBV6-5 and J is TRBJ1-1; D gene uncertain. The CDR3 is 15 residues long. In germline, CDR1 is MNHEY, CDR2 SVGAGI. The V gene lost 0 bases and the J gene lost 5 bases, with 13 bases spanning the gap. For the CDR3, the DNA is TGTGCCAGCAGTTACTCGACCCGGGTCGGGACTGAAGCTTTCTTT. Translating it yields CASSYSTRVGTEAFF.